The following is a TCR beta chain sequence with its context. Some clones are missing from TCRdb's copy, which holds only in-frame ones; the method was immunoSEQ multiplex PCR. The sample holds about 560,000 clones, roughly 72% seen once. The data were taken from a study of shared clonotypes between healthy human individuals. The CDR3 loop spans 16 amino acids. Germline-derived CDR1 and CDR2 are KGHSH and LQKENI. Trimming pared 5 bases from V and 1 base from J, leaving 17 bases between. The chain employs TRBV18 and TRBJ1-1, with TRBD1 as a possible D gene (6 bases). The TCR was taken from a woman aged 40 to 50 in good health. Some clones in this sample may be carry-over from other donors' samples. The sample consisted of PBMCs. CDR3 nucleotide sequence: TGTGCCAGCTCAACCGGACAGTCCACCCAGAACACTGAAGCTTTCTTT. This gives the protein CASSTGQSTQNTEAFF.